The clone carrying this TCR beta chain was counted between two and nine times. The antigen is undetermined. This sample is drawn from a study of T-cell reconstitution after alpha-beta-depleted transplantation in children. Broader study findings: Several hundred expanded graft clones reportedly were the source of alpha-beta T cells about two months after transplant. T-cell counts and diversity at one year post-transplant came mainly from newly produced T cells.

Unique molecular identifiers were incorporated during preparation of the TCRbeta library. One entry per CDR3 protein results from TCRdb running MiXCR on the PCR reads. The table records about 830,000 distinct CDR3 sequences, around 17% of them present only once. This CDR3 has 13 amino acids. Trimming cost V 0 bases and J 7 bases, with 10 bases left between them. Germline V lookup: CDR1 DFQATT, CDR2 SNEGSKA (reference sequence). Specimen: PBMCs, mostly from graft donor cells, collected 360 days after TCRalphabeta/CD19-depleted stem cell transplant. The sequence came from a male patient aged 10 to 17 who had a stem cell transplant for acute lymphoblastic leukemia, so the T cells may come from the graft donor. The V call is TRBV20-1, the J call TRBJ2-1; a weak D match, TRBD1 (5 bases). CDR3: CSARETGWNEQFF. The CDR3 DNA sequence: TGCAGTGCTAGAGAAACAGGATGGAATGAGCAGTTCTTC.